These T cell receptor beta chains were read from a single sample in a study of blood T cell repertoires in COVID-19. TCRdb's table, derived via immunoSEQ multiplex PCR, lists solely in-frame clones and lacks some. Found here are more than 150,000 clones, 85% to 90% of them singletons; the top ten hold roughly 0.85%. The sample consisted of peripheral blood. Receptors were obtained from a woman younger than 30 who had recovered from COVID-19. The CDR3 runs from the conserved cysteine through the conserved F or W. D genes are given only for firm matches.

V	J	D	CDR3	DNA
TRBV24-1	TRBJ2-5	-	CATSDPEPGNQETQYF	TGTGCCACCAGTGACCCTGAACCAGGGAACCAAGAGACCCAGTACTTC
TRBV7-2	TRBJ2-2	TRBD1	CASSGPTGTSGGELFF	TGTGCCAGCAGCGGCCCGACAGGGACCTCCGGCGGGGAGCTGTTTTTT
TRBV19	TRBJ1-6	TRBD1	CASSDREKNSPLHF	TGTGCCAGTAGCGACAGGGAGAAAAATTCACCCCTCCACTTT
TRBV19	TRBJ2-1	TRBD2	CASSPGLAGPNGEQFF	TGTGCCAGTAGTCCGGGACTAGCTGGACCCAACGGTGAGCAGTTCTTC
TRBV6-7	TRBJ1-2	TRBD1	CASRKTRTGSHQFF	TGTGCCAGCAGAAAAACCCGGACAGGGAGCCACCAATTCTTC
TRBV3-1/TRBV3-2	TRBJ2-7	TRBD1	CASSQWDSPYEQYF	TGTGCCAGCAGCCAATGGGACAGCCCCTACGAGCAGTACTTC
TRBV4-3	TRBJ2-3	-	CASSQDLRGGVTDTQYF	TGCGCCAGCAGCCAAGACCTCAGGGGTGGGGTGACAGATACGCAGTATTTT
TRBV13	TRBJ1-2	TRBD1	CASSSGTGPGYTF	TGTGCCAGCAGCTCCGGGACAGGGCCTGGCTACACCTTC
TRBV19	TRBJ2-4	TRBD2	CASSPTGTSGRVAKNIQYF	TGTGCCAGTAGTCCGACCGGGACTAGCGGGAGAGTAGCCAAAAACATTCAGTACTTC
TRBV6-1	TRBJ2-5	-	CASSDIGEQYQETQYF	TGTGCCAGCAGTGACATAGGGGAACAGTACCAAGAGACCCAGTACTTC
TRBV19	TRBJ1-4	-	CASSTPGREDEKLFF	TGTGCCAGCAGTACTCCGGGACGGGAGGATGAAAAACTGTTTTTT
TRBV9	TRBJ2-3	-	CASSAGADTQYF	TGTGCCAGCAGCGCGGGGGCAGATACGCAGTATTTT
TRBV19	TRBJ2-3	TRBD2	CASSMGLAGGGDTDTQYF	TGTGCCAGTAGTATGGGACTAGCGGGGGGCGGGGACACAGATACGCAGTATTTT
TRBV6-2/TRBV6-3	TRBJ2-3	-	CASSFASGTQYF	TGTGCCAGCAGCTTCGCGTCCGGTACGCAGTATTTT